The sequence of this T cell receptor beta chain was determined in a study of OX40 agonist ivuxolimab in advanced cancers. V gave up 2 bases and J gave up 8 bases; unmatched junction bases: 3. The CDR3 totals 12 residues. The germline gives CDR1 GTSNPN, CDR2 SVGIG (reference sequence). Sequencing was performed with immunoSEQ multiplex PCR; in TCRdb, only in-frame clones are kept and a portion is missing. The table has approximately 160,000 clones, around 94% seen once. Here the sequenced sample was CD4+ or CD8+ T cells sorted from blood, taken in a trial of the OX40 agonist ivuxolimab. The chain employs TRBV30 and TRBJ2-4, with 7 nucleotides matching TRBD1. The sequence came from an adult with an advanced solid tumor such as melanoma, head and neck, liver or kidney cancer. The CDR3, as DNA: TGTGCCTGGAGTCCCCAGGGGGACATTCAGTACTTC. Its protein product is CAWSPQGDIQYF.